The 25 T cell receptor beta chains below were found in one sample sequenced in a study of T cell responses to AZD1222 COVID-19 vaccine. Some clones are missing from TCRdb's copy, which holds only in-frame ones; the method was immunoSEQ multiplex PCR. The table includes some 130,000 clones, 75% to 95% detected once. The specimen comprised peripheral blood, sampled on day 0 of AZD1222 vaccination. The source of these receptors is an adult in good health.

The rearrangement links TRBV19 to TRBJ2-7; the D is unclear. This CDR3 spans 13 amino acids. Per the germline V gene, CDR1 is LNHDA and CDR2 is SQIVND (reference sequence). V lost 3 bases and J lost 6, with 12 bases in between. CDR3 in DNA: TGTGCCAGTAGTATTAGGTCCCACGCCGAGCAGTACTTC. It specifies CASSIRSHAEQYF.

CDR3 sequence: CASSLTTGQGNTIYF. The CDR3 nucleotides read TGCGCCAGCAGCCTCACAACGGGTCAAGGAAACACCATATATTTT. The chain is built from TRBV4-1 and TRBJ1-3; D gene uncertain. CDR1 MGHRA and CDR2 YSYEKL come from the germline V gene. V lost 4 bases and J 4 bases, leaving 14 bases between the germline ends. The CDR3 has 15 amino acids.

This sequence joins TRBV28 and TRBJ1-2; D ambiguous. There are 14 residues in the CDR3. V was cut by 5 bases and J by 8 bases, with 18 bases left in between. Germline CDR1 reads MDHEN; CDR2 reads SYDVKM. The CDR3 bases are TGTGCCAGCAGTACACCCTCGGCCGCCAGAGGCTACACCTTC. Protein sequence: CASSTPSAARGYTF.

The rearrangement uses TRBV9 and TRBJ2-7; tentatively, D is TRBD2 (6 bases). This CDR3 contains 15 residues. Deletions cut 0 bases from V and 7 bases from J, with 17 bases between. Germline loops: CDR1 SGDLS, CDR2 YYNGEE. CDR3 bases: TGTGCCAGCAGCGTAGGTGGAGGGGTAGCATGGGAGCAGTACTTC. The encoded protein is CASSVGGGVAWEQYF.

The J gene is TRBJ1-1, the V gene TRBV28; maybe TRBD1 (5 bases). The V gene's germline CDR1 is MDHEN and CDR2 SYDVKM. The germline V and J ends were trimmed by 3 bases and 2 bases, with 13 bases remaining between them. CDR3 length: 15 residues. In DNA form, the CDR3 reads TGTGCCAGCAGTTTCAACCGGGGCCAAAACACTGAAGCTTTCTTT. Translation: CASSFNRGQNTEAFF. Using reference TRBV28 and TRBJ1-1 for the parts outside the CDR3, the full variable domain is DVKVTQSSRYLVKRTGEKVFLECVQDMDHENMFWYRQDPGLGLRLIYFSYDVKMKEKGDIPEGYSVSREKKERFSLILESASTNQTSMYLCASSFNRGQNTEAFFGQGTRLTVV.

The chain is built from TRBV15 and TRBJ2-7; TRBD1 aligns across 7 bases. The CDR3 contains 15 residues. Germline assignment: CDR1 LNHNV and CDR2 YYDKDF (reference sequence). V shed 0 bases, J shed 5 bases, and the junction held 7 bases outside the gene matches. CDR3 nucleotide sequence: TGTGCCACCAGCAGAGATAAGGGGGCCTTCCACGAGCAGTACTTC. Translating it yields CATSRDKGAFHEQYF.

The V and J genes are TRBV7-9 and TRBJ2-3, with 7 nucleotides matching TRBD1. The CDR3 loop spans 15 amino acids. V was pared by 3 bases and J by 0 bases, with 3 bases of the junction left unmatched. CDR1 is SEHNR and CDR2 is FQNEAQ in the germline V gene (reference sequence). The CDR3 reads CASSFGQVSTDTQYF. CDR3 coding DNA: TGTGCCAGCAGCTTCGGACAGGTTAGCACAGATACGCAGTATTTT. Variable domain in full (rest from reference TRBV7-9 and TRBJ2-3): DTGVSQNPRHKITKRGQNVTFRCDPISEHNRLYWYRQTLGQGPEFLTYFQNEAQLEKSRLLSDRFSAERPKGSFSTLEIQRTEQGDSAMYLCASSFGQVSTDTQYFGPGTRLTVL.

J is TRBJ2-2 and V is TRBV6-5; 7 bases align to TRBD1. The V gene end was trimmed by 7 bases and the J gene end by 4 bases; junction bases not matched to a gene: 3. The CDR3 runs 13 residues. Per germline, CDR1 MNHEY and CDR2 SVGAGI. The CDR3 sequence: CASNRGSTGELFF. DNA for the CDR3: TGTGCCAGCAACAGGGGAAGCACCGGGGAGCTGTTTTTT.

This chain uses TRBV27 with TRBJ2-3; 10 bases align to TRBD2. V gave up 5 bases and J gave up 6 bases; unmatched junction bases: 5. The CDR3 is 14 amino acids. Looked up from germline, CDR1 is MNHEY and CDR2 is SMNVEV (reference sequence). Here the CDR3 reads CASSRTSGKDTQYF. The CDR3 nucleotides are TGTGCCAGCAGTCGGACTAGCGGAAAGGATACGCAGTATTTT.

The chain uses TRBV7-2 and TRBJ1-3; a possible D gene is TRBD1 (6 bases). Germline values: CDR1 SGHTA, CDR2 FQGNSA. CDR3 length: 16 amino acids. V was shortened by 1 base and J by 4 bases, with 14 bases between the two germline ends. The CDR3 spells CASSLVRQGTGNTIYF. The CDR3 coding sequence is TGTGCCAGCAGCTTAGTTCGGCAGGGGACCGGAAACACCATATATTTT.

The chain employs TRBV6-5 and TRBJ2-2; perhaps TRBD1 as D (6 bases). V was shortened by 6 bases and J by 4 bases, with 12 bases between the two germline ends. CDR3 length: 14 residues. Germline V gives CDR1 MNHEY, CDR2 SVGAGI. The CDR3 DNA reads as TGTGCCAGCAGGCAGGGGTCGGCCACCGGGGAGCTGTTTTTT. It yields the protein CASRQGSATGELFF.

The rearrangement links TRBV10-3 to TRBJ2-1, with TRBD2 identical over 11 bases. Germline V gene lookup returns CDR1 ENHRY and CDR2 SYGVKD. The CDR3 has 19 amino acids. The V segment lost 0 bases and the J segment 2 bases; nucleotides outside the gene matches: 9. Here the CDR3 reads CAISESRGVSGRAYNEQFF. CDR3 nucleotides: TGTGCCATCAGTGAGTCCCGAGGGGTTAGCGGGAGGGCCTACAATGAGCAGTTCTTC.

The chain recombines TRBV9 with TRBJ2-1; TRBD2 might be the D (5 bases). This CDR3 has 12 residues. The germline gives CDR1 SGDLS, CDR2 YYNGEE. Trimming shortened V by 6 bases and J by 9 bases, and 13 bases separated the two germline ends. The chain's CDR3 is CASTSHGGEQFF. CDR3 sequence (DNA): TGTGCCAGCACCAGTCATGGAGGTGAGCAGTTCTTC. Filled out from reference TRBV9 and TRBJ2-1, the complete variable domain reads DSGVTQTPKHLITATGQRVTLRCSPRSGDLSVYWYQQSLDQGLQFLIQYYNGEERAKGNILERFSAQQFPDLHSELNLSSLELGDSALYFCASTSHGGEQFFGPGTRLTVL.

This rearrangement joins TRBV5-1 to TRBJ2-7, with D perhaps being TRBD1 or TRBD2 (5 bases each). Germline V CDR1 and CDR2: SGHRS, YFSETQ. CDR3 length: 12 amino acids. V was shortened by 3 bases and J by 6 bases, with 10 bases between the two germline ends. CDR3 residues: CASSWAGGEQYF. The CDR3 DNA reads as TGCGCCAGCAGCTGGGCTGGGGGCGAGCAGTACTTC.

V usage is TRBV5-4 and J usage is TRBJ1-3, with D possibly being TRBD1 (6 bases). V dropped 4 bases and J dropped 4 bases, with 12 bases sitting between them. CDR3 length: 14 residues. Germline-derived CDR1 and CDR2 are SGHNT and YYREEE (reference sequence). For the CDR3, the DNA is TGTGCCAGCAGCCGGGGACAAGCCGGAAACACCATATATTTT. Its protein product is CASSRGQAGNTIYF.

The genes are TRBV3-1 (or the pseudogene TRBV3-2) and TRBJ2-1; the match to TRBD2 covers 7 bases. V shed 3 bases and J 4 bases; nucleotides not matched to a gene: 3. CDR1 is LGHDT and CDR2 is YNNKEL in the germline V gene (reference sequence). The CDR3 totals 14 residues. The CDR3 is CASSQGGPYNEQFF. The DNA for the CDR3 is TGTGCCAGCAGCCAGGGAGGGCCATACAATGAGCAGTTCTTC.

J is TRBJ1-1 and V is TRBV5-6; D gene ambiguous. V gave up 4 bases and J gave up 1 base, with 8 bases separating them. The germline V gene has CDR1 SGHDT and CDR2 YYEEEE. This CDR3 comprises 13 residues. For the CDR3, the DNA is TGTGCCAGCAGCGGAGTAGAGAACACTGAAGCTTTCTTT. Protein sequence: CASSGVENTEAFF.

Here the CDR3 DNA reads TGTGCCAGCAGCAGACAGGGATTGTACGAGCAGTACTTC. As protein: CASSRQGLYEQYF. The chain employs TRBV6-6 and TRBJ2-7; 7 nucleotides line up with TRBD1. This CDR3 has 13 amino acids. Germline V gene data show CDR1 as MNHNY and CDR2 as SVGAGI (reference sequence). The trim removed 6 bases at V and 4 bases at J, leaving 6 bases unmatched.

This chain links TRBV9 with TRBJ2-3, with TRBD1 matching 8 bases. The CDR3 spans 15 residues. In germline, CDR1 is SGDLS, CDR2 YYNGEE. Trimming cost V 0 bases and J 5 bases; bases outside gene matches: 5. The CDR3 DNA reads as TGTGCCAGCAGCGTAGAGACAGGGGTGGTAGATACGCAGTATTTT. Its protein is CASSVETGVVDTQYF. The full variable domain, in which reference TRBV9 and TRBJ2-3 provide the parts outside the CDR3, is DSGVTQTPKHLITATGQRVTLRCSPRSGDLSVYWYQQSLDQGLQFLIQYYNGEERAKGNILERFSAQQFPDLHSELNLSSLELGDSALYFCASSVETGVVDTQYFGPGTRLTVL.

The genes are TRBV19 and TRBJ1-3; D gene unclear. From germline, CDR1 is LNHDA and CDR2 SQIVND (reference sequence). This CDR3 spans 12 amino acids. V was shortened by 6 bases and J by 4 bases, with 7 bases between the two germline ends. CDR3 protein: CASSFPGNTIYF. The CDR3 coding sequence is TGTGCCAGTAGCTTCCCCGGAAACACCATATATTTT. Based on the CDR3 plus reference TRBV19 and TRBJ1-3, the full variable domain is DGGITQSPKYLFRKEGQNVTLSCEQNLNHDAMYWYRQDPGQGLRLIYYSQIVNDFQKGDIAEGYSVSREKKESFPLTVTSAQKNPTAFYLCASSFPGNTIYFGEGSWLTVV.

Remarks on this clone: Different DNA sequences within this sample yield the same CDR3. The V call is TRBV5-5, the J call TRBJ2-5; 10 bases fit TRBD2. The trim removed 0 bases at V and 4 bases at J, leaving 6 bases unmatched. The germline V gene encodes CDR1 SGHKS and CDR2 YYEKEE (reference sequence). The CDR3 runs to 16 residues. As DNA, the CDR3 is TGTGCCAGCAGCTTGGCGTTAGCGGGAGGTAGAGAGACCCAGTACTTC. Encoded protein: CASSLALAGGRETQYF. Full variable domain (rest looked up from reference TRBV5-5 and TRBJ2-5): DAGVTQSPTHLIKTRGQQVTLRCSPISGHKSVSWYQQVLGQGPQFIFQYYEKEERGRGNFPDRFSARQFPNYSSELNVNALLLGDSALYLCASSLALAGGRETQYFGPGTRLLVL.

The chain carries TRBV28 and TRBJ1-3; maybe TRBD1 (6 bases). Trimming shortened V by 8 bases and J by 4 bases, and 18 bases separated the two germline ends. In germline, CDR1 is MDHEN, CDR2 SYDVKM. The CDR3 runs 15 residues. The CDR3 spells CASSKWGAPGNTIYF. CDR3 in DNA: TGTGCCAGCTCCAAGTGGGGGGCGCCCGGAAACACCATATATTTT.

V gene TRBV7-8 combines with J gene TRBJ2-3; TRBD1 agrees at 10 bases. The CDR3 has 18 amino acids. V lost 3 bases, J lost 5 bases, and 14 bases stayed unmatched. Germline lookup yields CDR1 SGHVS and CDR2 FQNEAQ. In nucleotides, the CDR3 is TGTGCCAGCAGCTTGTTAGCCCGTGACAGGGGGCGCAAAGATACGCAGTATTTT. As protein: CASSLLARDRGRKDTQYF.

The chain carries TRBV14 and TRBJ1-2; D is unresolved. Germline CDR1 and CDR2: SGHDN and FVKESK. This CDR3 has 15 amino acids. Trimming stripped 4 bases from V and 4 bases from J, with 16 bases between. CDR3 loop: CASSLLPGYGYGYTF. CDR3 DNA sequence: TGTGCCAGCAGCCTATTACCAGGTTACGGCTATGGCTACACCTTC.

The table lists this clone with a count of one. V usage is TRBV4-1 and J usage is TRBJ1-1; TRBD1 is a possible D gene (6 bases). The CDR3 loop spans 14 amino acids. Germline V gene lookup returns CDR1 MGHRA and CDR2 YSYEKL. The V gene lost 6 bases and the J gene lost 5 bases, with 16 bases spanning the gap. CDR3 residues: CASRPILRGTEAFF. CDR3 coding DNA: TGCGCCAGCAGACCGATTTTAAGGGGGACTGAAGCTTTCTTT.